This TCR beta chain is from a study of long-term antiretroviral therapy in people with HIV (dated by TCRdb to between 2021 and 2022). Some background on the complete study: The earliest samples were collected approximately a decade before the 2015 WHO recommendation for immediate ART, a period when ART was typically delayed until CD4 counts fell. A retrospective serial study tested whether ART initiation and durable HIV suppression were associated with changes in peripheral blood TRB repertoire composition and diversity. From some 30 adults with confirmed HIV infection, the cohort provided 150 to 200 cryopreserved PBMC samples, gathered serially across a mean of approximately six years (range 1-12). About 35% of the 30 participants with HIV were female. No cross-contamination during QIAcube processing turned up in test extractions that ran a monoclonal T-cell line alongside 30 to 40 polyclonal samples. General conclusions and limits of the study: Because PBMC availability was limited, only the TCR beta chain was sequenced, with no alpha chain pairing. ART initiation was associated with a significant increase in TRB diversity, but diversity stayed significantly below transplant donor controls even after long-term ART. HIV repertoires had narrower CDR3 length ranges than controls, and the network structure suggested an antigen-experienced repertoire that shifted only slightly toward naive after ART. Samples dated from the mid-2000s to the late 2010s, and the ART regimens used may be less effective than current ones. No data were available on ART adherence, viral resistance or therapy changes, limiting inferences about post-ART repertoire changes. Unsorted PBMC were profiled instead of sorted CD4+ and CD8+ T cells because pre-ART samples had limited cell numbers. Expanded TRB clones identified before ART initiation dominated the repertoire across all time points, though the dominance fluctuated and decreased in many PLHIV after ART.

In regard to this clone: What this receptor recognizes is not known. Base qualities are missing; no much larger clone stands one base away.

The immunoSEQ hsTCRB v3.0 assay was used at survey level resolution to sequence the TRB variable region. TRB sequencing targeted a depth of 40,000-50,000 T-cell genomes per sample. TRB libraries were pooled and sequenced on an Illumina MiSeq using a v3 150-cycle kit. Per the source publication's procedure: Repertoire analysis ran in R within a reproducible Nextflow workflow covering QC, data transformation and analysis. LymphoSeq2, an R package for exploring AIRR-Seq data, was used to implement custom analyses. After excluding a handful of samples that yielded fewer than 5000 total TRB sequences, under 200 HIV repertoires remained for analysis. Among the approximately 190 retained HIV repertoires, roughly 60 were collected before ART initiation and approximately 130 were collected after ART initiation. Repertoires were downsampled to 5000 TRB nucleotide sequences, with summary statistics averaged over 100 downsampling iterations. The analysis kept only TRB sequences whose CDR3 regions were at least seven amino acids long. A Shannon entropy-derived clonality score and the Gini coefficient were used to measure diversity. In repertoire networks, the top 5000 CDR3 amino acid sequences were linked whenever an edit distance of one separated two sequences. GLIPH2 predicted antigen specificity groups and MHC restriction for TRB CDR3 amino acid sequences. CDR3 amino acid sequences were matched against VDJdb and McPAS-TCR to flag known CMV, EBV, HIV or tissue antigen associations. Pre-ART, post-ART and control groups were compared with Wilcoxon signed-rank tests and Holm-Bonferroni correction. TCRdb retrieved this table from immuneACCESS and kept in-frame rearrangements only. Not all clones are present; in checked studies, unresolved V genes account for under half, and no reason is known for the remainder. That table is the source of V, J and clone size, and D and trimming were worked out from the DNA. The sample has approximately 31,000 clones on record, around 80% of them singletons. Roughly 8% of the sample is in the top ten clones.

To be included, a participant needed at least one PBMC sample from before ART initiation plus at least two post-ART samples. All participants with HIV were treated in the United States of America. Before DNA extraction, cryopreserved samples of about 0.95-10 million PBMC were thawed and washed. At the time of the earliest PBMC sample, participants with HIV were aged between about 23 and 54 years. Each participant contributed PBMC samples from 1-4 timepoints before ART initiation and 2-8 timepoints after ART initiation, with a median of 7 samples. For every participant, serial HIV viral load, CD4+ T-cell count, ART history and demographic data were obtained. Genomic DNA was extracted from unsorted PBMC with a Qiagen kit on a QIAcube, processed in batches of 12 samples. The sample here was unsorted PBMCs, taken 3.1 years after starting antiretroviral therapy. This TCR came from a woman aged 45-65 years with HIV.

Here the CDR3 is given as CASSAWDGQETQYF. The DNA is TGTGCCAGCAGCGCTTGGGACGGCCAAGAGACCCAGTACTTC. The chain joins TRBV9 to TRBJ2-5; the D assignment is uncertain and may be TRBD1 or TRBD2, with 5 bases supporting each. From its cysteine to its phenylalanine, the CDR3 spans 14 amino acids. The entry retains the CDR3 DNA only, 42 bases that are in frame from base 1. At the junction V is shortened by 3 bases and J by 1 base, with 10 bases in between. CDR1 is given as SGDLS and CDR2 as YYNGEE, both from the germline V gene.